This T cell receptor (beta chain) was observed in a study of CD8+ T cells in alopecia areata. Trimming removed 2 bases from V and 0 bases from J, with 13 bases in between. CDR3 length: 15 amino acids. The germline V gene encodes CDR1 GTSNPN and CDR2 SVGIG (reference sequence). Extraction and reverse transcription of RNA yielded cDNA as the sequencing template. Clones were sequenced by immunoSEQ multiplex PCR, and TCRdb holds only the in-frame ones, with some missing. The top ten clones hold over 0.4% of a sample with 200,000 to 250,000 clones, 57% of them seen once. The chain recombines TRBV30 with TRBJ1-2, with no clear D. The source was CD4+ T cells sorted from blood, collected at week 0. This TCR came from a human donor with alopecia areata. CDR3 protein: CAWSPRAGPNYGYTF. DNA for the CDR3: TGTGCCTGGAGTCCCCGTGCAGGACCTAACTATGGCTACACCTTC.